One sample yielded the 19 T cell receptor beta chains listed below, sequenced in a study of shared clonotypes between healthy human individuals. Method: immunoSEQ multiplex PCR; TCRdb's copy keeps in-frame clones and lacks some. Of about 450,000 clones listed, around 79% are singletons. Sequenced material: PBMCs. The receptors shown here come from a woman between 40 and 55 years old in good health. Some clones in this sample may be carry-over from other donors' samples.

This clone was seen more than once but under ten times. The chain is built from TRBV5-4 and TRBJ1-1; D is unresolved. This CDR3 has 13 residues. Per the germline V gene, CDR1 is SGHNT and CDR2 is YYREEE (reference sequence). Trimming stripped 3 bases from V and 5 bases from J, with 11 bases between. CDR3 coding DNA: TGTGCCAGCAGCTCCAGTCGGACGACTGAAGCTTTCTTT. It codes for CASSSSRTTEAFF.

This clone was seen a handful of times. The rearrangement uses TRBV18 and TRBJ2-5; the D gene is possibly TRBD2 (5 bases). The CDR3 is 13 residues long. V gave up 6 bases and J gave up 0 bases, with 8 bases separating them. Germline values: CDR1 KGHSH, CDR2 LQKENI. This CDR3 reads CASSERNQETQYF. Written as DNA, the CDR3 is TGTGCCAGCTCGGAGCGGAACCAAGAGACCCAGTACTTC.

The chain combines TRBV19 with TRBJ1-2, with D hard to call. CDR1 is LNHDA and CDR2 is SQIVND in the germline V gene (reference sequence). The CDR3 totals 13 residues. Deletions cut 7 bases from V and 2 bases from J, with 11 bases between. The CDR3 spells CASTPGQNYGYTF. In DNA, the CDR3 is TGTGCCAGTACTCCCGGCCAGAACTATGGCTACACCTTC.

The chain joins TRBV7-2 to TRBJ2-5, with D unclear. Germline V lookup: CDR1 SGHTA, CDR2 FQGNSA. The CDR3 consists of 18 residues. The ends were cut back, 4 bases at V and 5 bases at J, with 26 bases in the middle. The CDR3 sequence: CASSSSPRDWGSSETQYF. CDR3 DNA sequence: TGTGCCAGCAGCTCAAGCCCCAGAGACTGGGGTTCTTCTGAGACCCAGTACTTC. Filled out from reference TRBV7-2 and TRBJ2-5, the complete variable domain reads GAGVSQSPSNKVTEKGKDVELRCDPISGHTALYWYRQSLGQGLEFLIYFQGNSAPDKSGLPSDRFSAERTGGSVSTLTIQRTQQEDSAVYLCASSSSPRDWGSSETQYFGPGTRLLVL.

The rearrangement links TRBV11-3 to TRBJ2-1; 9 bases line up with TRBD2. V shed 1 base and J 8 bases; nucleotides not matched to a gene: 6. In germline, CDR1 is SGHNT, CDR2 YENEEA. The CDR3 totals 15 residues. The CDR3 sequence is CASSLGSSGTDEQFF. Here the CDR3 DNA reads TGTGCCAGCAGCTTAGGATCTAGCGGGACTGATGAGCAGTTCTTC. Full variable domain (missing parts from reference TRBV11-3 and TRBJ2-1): EAGVVQSPRYKIIEKKQPVAFWCNPISGHNTLYWYLQNLGQGPELLIRYENEEAVDDSQLPKDRFSAERLKGVDSTLKIQPAELGDSAVYLCASSLGSSGTDEQFFGPGTRLTVL.

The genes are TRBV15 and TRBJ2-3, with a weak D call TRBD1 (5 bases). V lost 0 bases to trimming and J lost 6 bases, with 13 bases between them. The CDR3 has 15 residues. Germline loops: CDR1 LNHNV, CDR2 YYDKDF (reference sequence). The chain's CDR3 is CATSRDWGRMDTQYF. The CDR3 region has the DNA TGTGCCACCAGCAGAGATTGGGGCAGGATGGATACGCAGTATTTT.

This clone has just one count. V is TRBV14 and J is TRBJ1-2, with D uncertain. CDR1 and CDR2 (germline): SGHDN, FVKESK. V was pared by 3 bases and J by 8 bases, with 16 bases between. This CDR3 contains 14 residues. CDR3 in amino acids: CASSQTRGPAGYTF. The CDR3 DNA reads TGTGCCAGCAGCCAGACAAGAGGACCGGCGGGCTACACCTTC.

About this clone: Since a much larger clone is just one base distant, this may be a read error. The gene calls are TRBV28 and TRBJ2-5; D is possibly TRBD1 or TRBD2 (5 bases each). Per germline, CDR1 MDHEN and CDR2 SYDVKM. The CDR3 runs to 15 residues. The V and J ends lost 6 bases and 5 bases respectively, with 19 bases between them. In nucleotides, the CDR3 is TGTGCCAGCAGGCCGAGACCAGTCGGGGCGGAGACCCAGTACTTC. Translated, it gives CASRPRPVGAETQYF.

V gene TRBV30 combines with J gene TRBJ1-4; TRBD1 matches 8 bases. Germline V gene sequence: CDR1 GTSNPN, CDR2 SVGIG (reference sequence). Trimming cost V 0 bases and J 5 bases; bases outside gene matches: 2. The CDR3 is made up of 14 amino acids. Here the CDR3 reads CAWSVRGLNEKLFF. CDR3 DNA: TGTGCCTGGAGTGTCAGGGGGCTGAATGAAAAACTGTTTTTT.

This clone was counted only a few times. The CDR3 here is CAIKRAGGGYTF. In DNA form, the CDR3 reads TGTGCCATCAAGAGGGCAGGGGGTGGCTACACCTTC. The chain employs TRBV10-3 and TRBJ1-2; 7 bases map to TRBD1. This CDR3 is built from 12 residues. Trimming cost V 7 bases and J 7 bases; bases outside gene matches: 6. CDR1 and CDR2 from the germline V gene are ENHRY and SYGVKD.

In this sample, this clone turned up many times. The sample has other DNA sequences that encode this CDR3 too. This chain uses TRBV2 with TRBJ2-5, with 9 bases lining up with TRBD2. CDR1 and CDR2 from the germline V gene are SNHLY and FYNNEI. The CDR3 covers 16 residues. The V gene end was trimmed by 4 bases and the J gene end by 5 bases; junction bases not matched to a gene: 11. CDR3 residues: CASSVGLAGTRETQYF. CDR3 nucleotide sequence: TGTGCCAGCAGTGTAGGGCTAGCGGGAACAAGGGAGACCCAGTACTTC.

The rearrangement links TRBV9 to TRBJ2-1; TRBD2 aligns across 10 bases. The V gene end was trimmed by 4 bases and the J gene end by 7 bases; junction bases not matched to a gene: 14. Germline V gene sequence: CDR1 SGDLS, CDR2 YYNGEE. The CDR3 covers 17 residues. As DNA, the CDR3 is TGTGCCAGCAGCCACCCCATCAGCGGGAGGGCCTTAAATGAGCAGTTCTTC. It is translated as CASSHPISGRALNEQFF.

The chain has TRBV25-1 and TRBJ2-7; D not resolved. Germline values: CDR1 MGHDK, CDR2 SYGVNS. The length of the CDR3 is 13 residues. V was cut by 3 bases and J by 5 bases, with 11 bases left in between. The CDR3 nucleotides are TGTGCCAGCAGTGAGGGAAGCGTCCACGAGCAGTACTTC. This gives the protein CASSEGSVHEQYF.

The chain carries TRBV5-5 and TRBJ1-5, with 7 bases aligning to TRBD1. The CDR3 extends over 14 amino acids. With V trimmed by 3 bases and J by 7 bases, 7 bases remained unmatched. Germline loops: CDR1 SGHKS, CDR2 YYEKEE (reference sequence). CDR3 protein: CASSWDSYMQPQHF. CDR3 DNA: TGTGCCAGCAGCTGGGACAGCTATATGCAGCCCCAGCATTTT.

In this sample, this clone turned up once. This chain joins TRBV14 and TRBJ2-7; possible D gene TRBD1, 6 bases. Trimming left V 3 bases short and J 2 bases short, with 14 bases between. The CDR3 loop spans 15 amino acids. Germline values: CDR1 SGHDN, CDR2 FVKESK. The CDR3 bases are TGTGCCAGCAGCCACGCCGGGACAACAGCCTACGAGCAGTACTTC. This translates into CASSHAGTTAYEQYF.

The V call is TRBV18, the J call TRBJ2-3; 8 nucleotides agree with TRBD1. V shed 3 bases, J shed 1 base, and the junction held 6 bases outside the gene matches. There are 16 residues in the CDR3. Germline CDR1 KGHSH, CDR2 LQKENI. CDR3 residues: CASSPWETGGTDTQYF. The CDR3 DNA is TGTGCCAGCTCACCTTGGGAGACAGGGGGCACAGATACGCAGTATTTT.

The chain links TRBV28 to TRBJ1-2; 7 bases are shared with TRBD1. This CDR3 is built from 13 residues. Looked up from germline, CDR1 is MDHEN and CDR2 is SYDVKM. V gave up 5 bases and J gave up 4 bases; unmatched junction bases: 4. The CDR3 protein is CASSLGQAYGYTF. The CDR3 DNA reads TGTGCCAGCAGTCTAGGACAGGCCTATGGCTACACCTTC.

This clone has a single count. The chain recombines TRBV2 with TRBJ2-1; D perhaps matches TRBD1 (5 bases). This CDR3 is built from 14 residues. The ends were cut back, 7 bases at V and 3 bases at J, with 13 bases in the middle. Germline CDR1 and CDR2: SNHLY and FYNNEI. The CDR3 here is CASKGPPLYNEQFF. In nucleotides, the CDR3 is TGTGCCAGCAAGGGGCCCCCCCTCTACAATGAGCAGTTCTTC.

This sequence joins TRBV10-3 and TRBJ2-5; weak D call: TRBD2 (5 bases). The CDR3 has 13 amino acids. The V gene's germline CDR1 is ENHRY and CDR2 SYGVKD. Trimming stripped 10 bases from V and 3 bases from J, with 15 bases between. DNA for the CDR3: TGTGCCACCAACCGGGGAGAGGAAGAGACCCAGTACTTC. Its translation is CATNRGEEETQYF.